This TCR beta chain was sequenced during a study of blood T cells in healthy people across ages. Study-level background: With template switching, about one barcoded beta molecule was captured per two T cells.

A J-beta primer mix and a sample-barcoded 5' primer were used in a second PCR of about 7 to 12 cycles. TCRdb recomputed calls from the 5' RACE reads with MiXCR, one row per CDR3 protein. The sample carries roughly 730,000 distinct CDR3 sequences, around three fifths recorded once. The CDR3 is 16 residues long. The germline V gene has CDR1 SGHRS and CDR2 YFSETQ. V dropped 0 bases and J dropped 4; count of bases not matched to a gene: 4. Approximately 10 milliliters of peripheral blood were drawn from each donor into EDTA-treated tubes. Extraction of total RNA produced a minimum of 5.5 micrograms from each sample.

This TCR was sampled from a man between 35 and 55 years old in good health. The sequenced material came from blood. The rearrangement uses TRBV5-1 and TRBJ2-5; 12 nucleotides match TRBD2. The DNA for the CDR3 is TGCGCCAGCAGCTTGGAAGCTAGCGGGGGGGCAGAGACCCAGTACTTC. Protein: CASSLEASGGAETQYF. Using reference TRBV5-1 and TRBJ2-5 for the parts outside the CDR3, the full variable domain is KAGVTQTPRYLIKTRGQQVTLSCSPISGHRSVSWYQQTPGQGLQFLFEYFSETQRNKGNFPGRFSGRQFSNSRSEMNVSTLELGDSALYLCASSLEASGGAETQYFGPGTRLLVL.